Below are 23 T cell receptor beta chains sequenced from a single sample in a study of shared clonotypes between healthy human individuals. CD45RO negativity and positive selection for CCR7 defined naive CD8 cells, a population that excluded terminally differentiated effector memory CD45RA+ cells. Method: immunoSEQ multiplex PCR; TCRdb's copy keeps in-frame clones and lacks some. The sample records approximately 1.9 million clones, roughly 93% being singletons. What was sequenced was naive CD8+ T cells from PBMCs. Receptors originate from a man aged 18 to 30 in good health. Some clones in this sample may be carry-over from other donors' samples.

The chain links TRBV7-8 to TRBJ2-5; 9 nucleotides agree with TRBD2. CDR1 is SGHVS, CDR2 FQNEAQ, per germline. The J segment lost 4 bases and the V segment lost 5 bases, leaving 20 bases of the junction unmatched. This CDR3 comprises 19 residues. The CDR3 DNA follows: TGTGCCAGCAGCACACTCCGGACTAGCGCCTCGGAGGGAGGAGAGACCCAGTACTTC. This encodes CASSTLRTSASEGGETQYF.

This chain links TRBV19 with TRBJ1-2, with no clear D. Trimming shortened V by 7 bases and J by 2 bases, and 14 bases separated the two germline ends. The CDR3 length is 14 residues. The germline V gene has CDR1 LNHDA and CDR2 SQIVND (reference sequence). The CDR3 protein is CASIGRRENYGYTF. As DNA, the CDR3 is TGTGCCAGTATTGGAAGACGGGAGAACTATGGCTACACCTTC.

The chain has TRBV7-9 and TRBJ2-3; a weak D match, TRBD1 (6 bases). Between the trimmed V and J ends, which lost 1 base and 0 bases, there was a span of 11 bases. CDR1 and CDR2 from the germline V gene are SEHNR and FQNEAQ (reference sequence). The CDR3 covers 16 residues. CDR3 sequence (DNA): TGTGCCAGCAGCTTAGTGGGGGCCGAGAGCACAGATACGCAGTATTTT. Translation: CASSLVGAESTDTQYF.

This chain joins TRBV28 and TRBJ2-5; TRBD1 agrees at 8 bases. With V trimmed by 3 bases and J by 1 base, 4 bases remained unmatched. CDR3 length equals 15 residues. The germline V gene encodes CDR1 MDHEN and CDR2 SYDVKM. The CDR3 loop reads CASSLTGAGQETQYF. CDR3 bases: TGTGCCAGCAGTTTGACAGGGGCCGGCCAAGAGACCCAGTACTTC.

The chain is built from TRBV10-3 and TRBJ1-5; no reliable D call. This CDR3 comprises 17 residues. The ends were cut back, 3 bases at V and 1 base at J, with 16 bases in the middle. Germline V gene lookup returns CDR1 ENHRY and CDR2 SYGVKD. In DNA, the CDR3 is TGTGCCATCAGTGATTGGGAGGTCAAGGCAAGCAATCAGCCCCAGCATTTT. The encoded protein is CAISDWEVKASNQPQHF.

This rearrangement joins TRBV7-6 to TRBJ2-2; 9 positions agree with TRBD2. Germline CDR1 and CDR2: SGHVS and FNYEAQ. This CDR3 has 18 amino acids. Trimming at V came to 3 bases and at J to 5 bases, leaving 13 bases not matched to a gene. The CDR3 bases are TGTGCCAGCAGCTTGGGGTCGGCGGGAGGGCCCGTGACCGGGGAGCTGTTTTTT. Amino acid sequence: CASSLGSAGGPVTGELFF.

The rearrangement joins TRBV30 to TRBJ2-1; 9 nucleotides align to TRBD1. Trimming cost V 0 bases and J 2 bases; bases outside gene matches: 11. Germline-derived CDR1 and CDR2 are GTSNPN and SVGIG (reference sequence). The CDR3 runs to 18 residues. The CDR3 region is CAWSVGWATGGTYNEQFF. As DNA, the CDR3 is TGTGCCTGGAGTGTGGGATGGGCGACAGGGGGGACCTACAATGAGCAGTTCTTC.

This clone was recorded only once. V gene TRBV4-3 combines with J gene TRBJ2-2; D may correspond to TRBD1 or TRBD2 (5 bases each). The germline gives CDR1 LGHNA, CDR2 YSLEER. Trimming removed 5 bases from V and 5 bases from J, with 15 bases in between. This CDR3 is 15 amino acids long. The CDR3 nucleotides read TGCGCCAGCAGCGACCGGGACGGAGTAACCGGGGAGCTGTTTTTT. This codes for CASSDRDGVTGELFF.

This clone was seen once. The chain recombines TRBV19 with TRBJ2-1, with 10 bases that match TRBD2. Germline trimming cut 10 bases from V and 4 bases from J; bases unmatched to any gene: 7. There are 14 residues in the CDR3. Germline assignment: CDR1 LNHDA and CDR2 SQIVND (reference sequence). The CDR3 spells CAKEAGGPYNEQFF. The CDR3 DNA reads as TGTGCCAAGGAAGCGGGAGGGCCTTACAATGAGCAGTTCTTC.

About this clone: The same CDR3 can be traced to other DNA sequences in this sample. The chain couples TRBV10-3 to TRBJ1-5; maybe TRBD1 (5 bases). CDR3 length: 13 amino acids. Trimming pared 4 bases from V and 2 bases from J, leaving 6 bases between. Per germline, CDR1 ENHRY and CDR2 SYGVKD. The CDR3 bases are TGTGCCATCAGTGCGGGGGGCAATCAGCCCCAGCATTTT. It specifies CAISAGGNQPQHF.

The gene calls are TRBV7-9 and TRBJ1-2; D is unclear. V was shortened by 4 bases and J by 1 base, with 10 bases between the two germline ends. Germline CDR1 is SEHNR and CDR2 is FQNEAQ (reference sequence). This CDR3 has 14 amino acids. CDR3 in DNA: TGTGCCAGCAGCTACTCAAGACATAACTATGGCTACACCTTC. It translates to CASSYSRHNYGYTF.

The genes are TRBV28 and TRBJ1-1; perhaps TRBD1 as D (6 bases). The CDR3 totals 12 residues. Trimming took 6 bases from V and 7 from J, leaving 12 bases between them. CDR1 and CDR2 from the germline V gene are MDHEN and SYDVKM. CDR3 amino acids: CASRYDRNEAFF. In nucleotides, the CDR3 is TGTGCCAGCAGATACGACAGGAATGAAGCTTTCTTT.

The chain carries TRBV11-2 and TRBJ2-3; D remains ambiguous. V was cut by 5 bases and J by 1 base, with 7 bases left in between. There are 13 residues in the CDR3. Germline V gives CDR1 SGHAT, CDR2 FQNNGV. The CDR3 DNA reads as TGTGCCAGCAGCGCTCGAGGCACAGATACGCAGTATTTT. This sequence encodes CASSARGTDTQYF. The full variable domain, its missing parts supplied by reference TRBV11-2 and TRBJ2-3, is EAGVAQSPRYKIIEKRQSVAFWCNPISGHATLYWYQQILGQGPKLLIQFQNNGVVDDSQLPKDRFSAERLKGVDSTLKIQPAKLEDSAVYLCASSARGTDTQYFGPGTRLTVL.

This chain connects TRBV28 to TRBJ2-7; possibly TRBD1 for D (5 bases). V was cut by 7 bases and J by 5 bases, with 15 bases left in between. The CDR3 is made up of 13 amino acids. From germline, CDR1 is MDHEN and CDR2 SYDVKM. CDR3 protein: CASTTAGQDEQYF. CDR3 nucleotides: TGTGCCAGCACCACCGCCGGACAAGACGAGCAGTACTTC.

This clone was picked up one time. This chain uses TRBV27 with TRBJ2-1; 9 bases agree with TRBD2. V lost 0 bases to trimming and J lost 4 bases; unmatched junction nucleotides: 4. CDR1 is MNHEY and CDR2 is SMNVEV in the germline V gene (reference sequence). The CDR3 has 16 residues. The CDR3 region is CASSLSPSGAYNEQFF. DNA for the CDR3: TGTGCCAGCAGTTTATCGCCTAGCGGGGCTTACAATGAGCAGTTCTTC.

The J gene is TRBJ2-7, the V gene TRBV7-6, with D perhaps assigned TRBD1 or TRBD2 (5 bases each). Between the trimmed V and J ends, which lost 3 bases and 7 bases, there was a span of 22 bases. Per germline, CDR1 SGHVS and CDR2 FNYEAQ. This CDR3 is built from 16 residues. The DNA for the CDR3 is TGTGCCAGCAGCTTTAGGTCGGACGGGACCCTTTGGGAGCAGTACTTC. Its translation is CASSFRSDGTLWEQYF.

The chain uses TRBV5-6 and TRBJ2-1; D assignment may be TRBD1 or TRBD2 (5 bases each). V was clipped by 1 base and J by 5 bases, with 19 bases between them. The CDR3 spans 17 residues. Germline CDR1 is SGHDT and CDR2 is YYEEEE. The CDR3 reads CASSLMAGTFLDNEQFF. The CDR3 DNA follows: TGTGCCAGCAGCTTGATGGCAGGGACGTTCTTGGACAATGAGCAGTTCTTC.

The J gene is TRBJ2-3, the V gene TRBV29-1, with D tentatively TRBD2 (5 bases). V gave up 6 bases and J gave up 1 base, with 11 bases separating them. This CDR3 is built from 13 residues. Germline V lookup: CDR1 SQVTM, CDR2 ANQGSEA. The DNA for the CDR3 is TGCAGCGTGAACATGGGAGGCACAGATACGCAGTATTTT. This gives the protein CSVNMGGTDTQYF.

The rearrangement uses TRBV28 and TRBJ2-3; 7 nucleotides align to TRBD1. J was trimmed by 2 bases and V by 7 bases; bases with no gene match: 6. Germline V gene sequence: CDR1 MDHEN, CDR2 SYDVKM. This CDR3 is built from 14 residues. The CDR3 sequence: CASTPGQYTDTQYF. In DNA, the CDR3 is TGTGCCAGCACTCCGGGACAGTACACAGATACGCAGTATTTT.

This chain connects TRBV7-9 to TRBJ2-5, with 8 bases identical to TRBD2. CDR1 SEHNR and CDR2 FQNEAQ come from the germline V gene (reference sequence). V gave up 5 bases and J gave up 2 bases; unmatched junction bases: 7. This CDR3 comprises 15 residues. DNA for the CDR3: TGTGCCAGCAGCAGCCGACTAGCGAATCAAGAGACCCAGTACTTC. It encodes CASSSRLANQETQYF.

The J gene is TRBJ1-1, the V gene TRBV10-3, with 7 bases that match TRBD1. This CDR3 comprises 12 residues. From germline, CDR1 is ENHRY and CDR2 SYGVKD. The V segment lost 11 bases and the J segment 2 bases; nucleotides outside the gene matches: 5. DNA of the CDR3: TGTGCCGCCCGGGACAGTAACACTGAAGCTTTCTTT. It translates to CAARDSNTEAFF.

J is TRBJ2-7 and V is TRBV11-2; D remains ambiguous. The CDR3 consists of 15 residues. The germline V gene encodes CDR1 SGHAT and CDR2 FQNNGV. With 5 bases removed from V and 3 bases from J, the gap between germline ends came to 17 bases. The CDR3 nucleotides read TGTGCCAGCAGCCCCAAAAGCCTAGATAACTACGAGCAGTACTTC. Residues: CASSPKSLDNYEQYF.

V gene TRBV28 combines with J gene TRBJ2-1, with no clear D. The CDR3 consists of 15 residues. V lost 1 base and J lost 4, with 11 bases in between. Germline lookup yields CDR1 MDHEN and CDR2 SYDVKM. The CDR3, as DNA: TGTGCCAGCAGTTTATTTGGGCTTACTTACAATGAGCAGTTCTTC. Translating gives CASSLFGLTYNEQFF.